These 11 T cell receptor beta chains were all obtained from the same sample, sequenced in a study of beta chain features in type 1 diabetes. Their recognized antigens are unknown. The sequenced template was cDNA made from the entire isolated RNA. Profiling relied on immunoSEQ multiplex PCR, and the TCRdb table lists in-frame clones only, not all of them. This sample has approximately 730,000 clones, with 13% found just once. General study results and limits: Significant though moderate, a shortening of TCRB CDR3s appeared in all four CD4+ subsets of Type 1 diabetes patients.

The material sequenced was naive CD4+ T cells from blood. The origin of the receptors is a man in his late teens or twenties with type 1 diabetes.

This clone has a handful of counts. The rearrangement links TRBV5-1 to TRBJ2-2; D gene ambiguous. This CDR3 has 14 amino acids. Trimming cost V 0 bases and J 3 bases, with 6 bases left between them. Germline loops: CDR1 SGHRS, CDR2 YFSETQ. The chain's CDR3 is CASSLAQYTGELFF. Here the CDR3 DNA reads TGCGCCAGCAGCTTGGCACAGTACACCGGGGAGCTGTTTTTT. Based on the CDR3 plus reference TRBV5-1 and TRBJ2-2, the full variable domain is KAGVTQTPRYLIKTRGQQVTLSCSPISGHRSVSWYQQTPGQGLQFLFEYFSETQRNKGNFPGRFSGRQFSNSRSEMNVSTLELGDSALYLCASSLAQYTGELFFGEGSRLTVL.

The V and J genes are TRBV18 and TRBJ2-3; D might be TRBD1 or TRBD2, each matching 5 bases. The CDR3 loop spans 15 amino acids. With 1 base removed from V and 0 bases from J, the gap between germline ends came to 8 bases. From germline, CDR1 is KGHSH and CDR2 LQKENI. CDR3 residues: CASSPLRDSTDTQYF. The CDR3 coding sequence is TGTGCCAGCTCACCACTCCGGGACAGCACAGATACGCAGTATTTT.

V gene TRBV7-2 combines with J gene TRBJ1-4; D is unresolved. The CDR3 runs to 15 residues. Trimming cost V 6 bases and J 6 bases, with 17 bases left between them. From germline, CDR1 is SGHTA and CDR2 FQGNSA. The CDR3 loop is CASSPPARGYEKLFF. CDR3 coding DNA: TGTGCCAGCAGTCCTCCCGCTCGAGGGTATGAAAAACTGTTTTTT.

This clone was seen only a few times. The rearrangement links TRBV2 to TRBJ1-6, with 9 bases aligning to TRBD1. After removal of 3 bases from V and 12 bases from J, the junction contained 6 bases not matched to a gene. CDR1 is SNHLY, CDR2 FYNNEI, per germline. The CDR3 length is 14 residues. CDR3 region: CASSDGTGPGPLHF. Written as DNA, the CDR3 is TGTGCCAGCAGTGATGGGACAGGGCCGGGACCCCTCCACTTT.

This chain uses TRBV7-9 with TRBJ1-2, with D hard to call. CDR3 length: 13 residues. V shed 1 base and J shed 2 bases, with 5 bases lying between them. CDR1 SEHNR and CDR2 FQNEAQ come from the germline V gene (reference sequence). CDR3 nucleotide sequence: TGTGCCAGCAGCTTAGGACCGAACTATGGCTACACCTTC. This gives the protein CASSLGPNYGYTF.

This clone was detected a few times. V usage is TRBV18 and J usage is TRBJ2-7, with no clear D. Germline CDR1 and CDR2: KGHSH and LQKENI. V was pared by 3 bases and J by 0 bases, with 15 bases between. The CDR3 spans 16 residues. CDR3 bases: TGTGCCAGCTCACCGAGAGAGACGGGCAGCTCCTACGAGCAGTACTTC. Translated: CASSPRETGSSYEQYF.

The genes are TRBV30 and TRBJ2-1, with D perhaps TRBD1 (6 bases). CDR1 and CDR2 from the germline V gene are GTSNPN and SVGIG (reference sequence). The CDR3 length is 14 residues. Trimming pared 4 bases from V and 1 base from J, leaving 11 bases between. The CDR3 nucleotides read TGTGCCTGGATACCCAGGGGATCCTACAATGAGCAGTTCTTC. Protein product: CAWIPRGSYNEQFF. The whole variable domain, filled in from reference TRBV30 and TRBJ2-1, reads SQTIHQWPATLVQPVGSPLSLECTVEGTSNPNLYWYRQAAGRGLQLLFYSVGIGQISSEVPQNLSASRPQDRQFILSSKKLLLSDSGFYLCAWIPRGSYNEQFFGPGTRLTVL.

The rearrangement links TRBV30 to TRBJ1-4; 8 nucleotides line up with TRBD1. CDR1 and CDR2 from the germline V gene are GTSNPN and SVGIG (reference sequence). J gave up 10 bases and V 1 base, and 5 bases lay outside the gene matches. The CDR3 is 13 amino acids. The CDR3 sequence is CAWSEQGGRKLFF. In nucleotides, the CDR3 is TGTGCCTGGAGTGAACAGGGGGGAAGAAAACTGTTTTTT.

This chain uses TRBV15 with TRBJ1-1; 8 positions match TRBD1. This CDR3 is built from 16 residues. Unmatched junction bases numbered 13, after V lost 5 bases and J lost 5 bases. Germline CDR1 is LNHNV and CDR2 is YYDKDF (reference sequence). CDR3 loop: CATSRVPGTGGTEAFF. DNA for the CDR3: TGTGCCACCAGCCGCGTTCCCGGGACAGGCGGGACTGAAGCTTTCTTT.

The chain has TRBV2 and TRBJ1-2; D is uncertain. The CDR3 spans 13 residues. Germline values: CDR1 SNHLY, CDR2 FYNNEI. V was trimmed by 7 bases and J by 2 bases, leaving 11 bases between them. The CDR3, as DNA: TGTGCCAGCAATCCAGGACGGAACTATGGCTACACCTTC. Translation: CASNPGRNYGYTF.

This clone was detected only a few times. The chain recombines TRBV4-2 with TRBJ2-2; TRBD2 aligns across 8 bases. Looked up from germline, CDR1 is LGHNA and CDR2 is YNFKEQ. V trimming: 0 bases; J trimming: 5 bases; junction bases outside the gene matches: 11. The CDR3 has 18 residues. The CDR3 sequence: CASSQEGGGGPWTGELFF. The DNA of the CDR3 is TGTGCCAGCAGCCAAGAAGGTGGCGGGGGGCCATGGACCGGGGAGCTGTTTTTT.